The sequence of this T cell receptor beta chain was determined in a study of CD8 T cells in ankylosing spondylitis. In its sample, this clonotype was seen a few times. Its antigen is unknown. Preparation of TCR beta libraries was done by quantitative 5'-RACE with molecular barcodes. Via MiXCR, TCRdb re-called the 5' RACE reads, giving one row per CDR3 protein. The sample contains about 750,000 distinct CDR3 sequences, around 19% of which appear only once. Study-wide results and caveats: About 8 highly homologous variants made up a TCR beta motif that seemed to typify ankylosing spondylitis blood. CD8+ disease-linked clones were present at relatively low frequencies in blood. Earlier literature documents some of the motif variants in reactive arthritis synovial fluid and blood. Disease-associated clones were reportedly significantly overrepresented in matched ankylosing spondylitis synovial fluid.

J lost 8 bases, V lost 3 bases, and 5 bases had no gene match. The CDR3 totals 15 residues. The V gene's germline CDR1 is KGHSH and CDR2 LQKENI. The chain has TRBV18 and TRBJ1-4; TRBD1 matches at 11 bases. Sequencing was done on a sample of blood, either unsorted or a sorted T cell fraction (not recorded which). This sequence originates from a male donor with ankylosing spondylitis. CDR3 amino acids: CASSPSDRGREKLFF. The DNA of the CDR3 is TGTGCCAGCTCACCCTCGGACAGGGGGCGCGAAAAACTGTTTTTT.